This paragraph reports one T cell receptor beta chain. V gave up 0 bases and J gave up 5 bases; unmatched junction bases: 10. CDR3 length equals 16 residues. Germline lookup yields CDR1 MNHEY and CDR2 SVGAGI. As handled by the study authors: Cell counts per sample came from amplifying reference gene primers. Repertoires were generated with immunoSEQ multiplex PCR, while TCRdb's copy carries only in-frame clones and drops some. The V and J calls and clone size are taken from that table; D and trimming were inferred from the DNA. The sample has 300,000 to 400,000 clones, 70% to 90% seen once. These data come from a study of blood T cell repertoires in COVID-19. Study information: Sources were T cells, B-cell-depleted T cells, or PBMCs; the material itself was cDNA or gDNA.

Sequencing was performed on peripheral blood. The gene calls are TRBV6-5 and TRBJ2-7; 7 nucleotides align to TRBD1. The sequence was collected from a human donor in a cohort sampled during active COVID-19. The CDR3 spells CASSYSGIQGMDEQYF. CDR3 in DNA: TGTGCCAGCAGTTACTCGGGTATACAGGGGATGGACGAGCAGTACTTC.